The rows below give T cell receptor beta chains drawn from one sample of a study of beta chain features in type 1 diabetes. The method was immunoSEQ multiplex PCR; TCRdb's version includes in-frame clones alone and lacks a portion of them. Of about 160,000 clones listed, almost 8% are singletons. Specimen: central memory CD4+ T cells from blood. These TCRs come from a man in his late teens or twenties with type 1 diabetes. Each CDR3 is given with its conserved first and last residue. D genes are given only for firm matches. Some rows mark clone size as missing; the rest say once, few, many or name a class of expanded clone.

cdr3_length	d_call	j_call	v_call	clone_size	cdr3_aa	cdr3_nt
15	TRBD1	TRBJ2-1	TRBV18	NA	CASSPGQGVYNEQFF	TGTGCCAGCTCACCCGGACAGGGGGTATACAATGAGCAGTTCTTC
12	NA	TRBJ2-5	TRBV19	NA	CASSAMQETQYF	TGTGCCAGTAGTGCGATGCAAGAGACCCAGTACTTC
16	TRBD2	TRBJ2-7	TRBV5-1	NA	CASSKSRLAGNYEQYF	TGCGCCAGCAGCAAATCCCGACTAGCGGGTAACTACGAGCAGTACTTC
12	NA	TRBJ1-2	TRBV11-2	few	CASSLGEHGYTF	TGTGCCAGCAGCTTAGGGGAGCACGGCTACACCTTC
13	NA	TRBJ2-3	TRBV27	NA	CASSFRGWDTQYF	TGTGCCAGCAGTTTTCGAGGGTGGGATACGCAGTATTTT
15	TRBD1	TRBJ1-2	TRBV5-1	NA	CASSSIPGQGNGYTF	TGCGCCAGCAGCTCCATACCGGGACAGGGGAATGGCTACACCTTC
14	NA	TRBJ1-1	TRBV30	NA	CAWSIYTGNTEAFF	TGTGCCTGGAGTATATACACAGGAAACACTGAAGCTTTCTTT
13	TRBD1	TRBJ2-7	TRBV7-2	NA	CASSSDRGYEQYF	TGTGCCAGCAGCTCCGACAGGGGCTACGAGCAGTACTTC
13	TRBD2	TRBJ2-1	TRBV7-9	few	CASSIMQRGGLFF	TGTGCCAGCAGCATTATGCAGCGCGGGGGTTTGTTCTTC
16	NA	TRBJ2-5	TRBV5-1	few	CASSSQVAAEQETQYF	TGCGCCAGCAGCTCGCAGGTAGCGGCCGAACAAGAGACCCAGTACTTC
15	TRBD1	TRBJ2-1	TRBV19	NA	CASRFRDRSYNEQFF	TGTGCCAGCCGTTTCCGGGACAGATCCTACAATGAGCAGTTCTTC
13	NA	TRBJ1-2	TRBV4-3	NA	CASSPGTIRGYTF	TGCGCCAGCAGTCCCGGGACAATCCGTGGCTACACCTTC
13	NA	TRBJ2-5	TRBV7-2	NA	CASSGEGWETQYF	TGTGCCAGCAGCGGTGAGGGTTGGGAGACCCAGTACTTC
16	TRBD1	TRBJ2-7	TRBV7-8	NA	CASSQGGQGTPYEQYF	TGTGCCAGCAGCCAAGGGGGACAGGGTACCCCCTACGAGCAGTACTTC
15	NA	TRBJ1-2	TRBV9	NA	CASSGEGQPSYGYTF	TGTGCCAGCAGCGGAGAAGGACAGCCGTCGTATGGCTACACCTTC
12	NA	TRBJ1-2	TRBV30	NA	CAWSITSYGYTF	TGTGCCTGGAGCATAACCAGCTATGGCTACACCTTC
15	NA	TRBJ2-7	TRBV7-2	few	CASSAVAVPSYEQYF	TGTGCCAGCAGCGCAGTCGCCGTCCCCTCCTACGAGCAGTACTTC
16	NA	TRBJ2-5	TRBV2	NA	CASSEMLTRGQETQYF	TGTGCCAGCAGTGAAATGTTAACGAGGGGGCAAGAGACCCAGTACTTC
17	NA	TRBJ2-5	TRBV5-1	NA	CASSPRGRGVGTETQYF	TGCGCCAGCAGCCCACGAGGCAGGGGGGTCGGAACAGAGACCCAGTACTTC
15	NA	TRBJ2-3	TRBV18	NA	CASSPMQGTTDTQYF	TGTGCCAGCTCACCAATGCAGGGAACCACAGATACGCAGTATTTT
15	NA	TRBJ2-5	TRBV15	few	CATSRDALDVETQYF	TGTGCCACCAGCAGAGATGCCCTAGACGTAGAGACCCAGTACTTC
16	NA	TRBJ2-7	TRBV4-2	few	CASSQESHYSSYEQYF	TGTGCCAGCAGCCAAGAATCTCATTATAGCTCCTACGAGCAGTACTTC
15	TRBD2	TRBJ2-2	TRBV10-2	few	CASSATSGVTGELFF	TGCGCCAGCAGTGCGACTAGCGGGGTTACCGGGGAGCTGTTTTTT
11	NA	TRBJ1-2	TRBV28	few	CASTGNYGYTF	TGTGCCAGCACAGGAAACTATGGCTACACCTTC
16	TRBD1	TRBJ1-5	TRBV4-2	NA	CASSQEGQGRNQPQHF	TGTGCCAGCAGCCAAGAAGGACAGGGAAGAAATCAGCCCCAGCATTTT
15	NA	TRBJ2-1	TRBV18	NA	CASSPPTSSYNEQFF	TGTGCCAGCTCACCACCGACTAGCTCCTACAATGAGCAGTTCTTC
14	NA	TRBJ2-5	TRBV9	NA	CASSKDSGGETQYF	TGTGCCAGCAGCAAGGACTCAGGAGGAGAGACCCAGTACTTC
13	TRBD1	TRBJ1-2	TRBV30	few	CAWSSGTGSGYTF	TGTGCCTGGAGCTCCGGGACAGGGTCTGGCTACACCTTC
14	NA	TRBJ2-7	TRBV2	NA	CASIPPGAMYEQYF	TGTGCCAGCATCCCCCCAGGGGCGATGTACGAGCAGTACTTC
14	TRBD1	TRBJ2-1	TRBV18	many	CASSFGQGANEQFF	TGTGCCAGCTCATTTGGACAGGGGGCAAATGAGCAGTTCTTC
16	NA	TRBJ2-6	TRBV5-6	NA	CASSFGGDSGANVLTF	TGTGCCAGCAGCTTTGGCGGGGACTCTGGGGCCAACGTCCTGACTTTC
13	NA	TRBJ1-1	TRBV27	NA	CASSGTGFTEAFF	TGTGCCAGCAGCGGTACAGGGTTCACTGAAGCTTTCTTT
15	NA	TRBJ2-3	TRBV28	NA	CASSFNSGNTDTQYF	TGTGCCAGCAGTTTCAACTCCGGGAACACAGATACGCAGTATTTT
14	NA	TRBJ2-3	TRBV2	NA	CASNTDTGPLTQYF	TGTGCCAGCAACACGGATACAGGGCCTCTTACGCAGTATTTT
14	TRBD1	TRBJ2-7	TRBV5-8	few	CASSGQGNGKEQYF	TGTGCCAGCAGCGGACAGGGTAACGGGAAGGAGCAGTACTTC
19	NA	TRBJ2-4	TRBV4-1	NA	CASSQDQGGQGLAKNIQYF	TGCGCCAGCAGCCAAGATCAGGGTGGGCAGGGACTGGCCAAAAACATTCAGTACTTC
16	NA	TRBJ2-3	TRBV5-4	NA	CASSLVQNPSTDTQYF	TGTGCCAGCAGCTTGGTCCAGAACCCTAGCACAGATACGCAGTATTTT